This is a list of T cell receptor beta chains from one sample in a study of Graves' ophthalmopathy and Graves' hyperthyroidism. TCRdb itself ran the multiplex PCR reads through MiXCR, one entry per CDR3 protein. The sample lists around 1.1 million distinct CDR3 sequences; about two fifths were seen once. The sequenced material came from peripheral blood or thyroid tissue (not recorded which). These receptors were taken from an adult man with Graves' hyperthyroidism. CDR3s include the opening cysteine and the closing phenylalanine or tryptophan. A D gene is named only where the DNA matches it firmly. Expanded clones are given a class, and other clones once, few, many or no size at all.

J gene	D gene	CDR3 length	V gene	clone size	CDR3 DNA	CDR3 protein
TRBJ2-5	TRBD2	15	TRBV7-9	.	TGTGCCAGCAGCTCCAGCTGGAGGGAGGGAGAGACCCAGTACTTC	CASSSSWREGETQYF
TRBJ2-5	.	11	TRBV10-3	many	TGTGCCATCGGGCTTCAAGAGACCCAGTACTTC	CAIGLQETQYF
TRBJ2-7	TRBD2	13	TRBV7-2	many	TGTGCCAGCAGCTTTAAGCGGGAGTACGAGCAGTACTTC	CASSFKREYEQYF
TRBJ1-1	.	13	TRBV10-3	many	TGTGCCATCAGACCAGGGCTGGGCACTGAAGCTTTCTTT	CAIRPGLGTEAFF
TRBJ1-5	.	16	TRBV10-2	.	TGCGCCAGCAGTGAGCCGGGACAATGTAGCAATCAGCCCCAGCATTTT	CASSEPGQCSNQPQHF
TRBJ2-5	.	14	TRBV12-3/TRBV12-4	.	TGTGCCAGCAGGGGTTGGGGGTCAGGGGAGACCCAGTACTTC	CASRGWGSGETQYF
TRBJ1-5	.	16	TRBV6-5	.	TGTGCCAGCAGTTACTCCGGTGGGAATGGAAATCAGCCCCAGCATTTT	CASSYSGGNGNQPQHF
TRBJ1-5	.	17	TRBV10-1	many	TGCGCCAGCAGGGTACAGGAGGGGACCGATAAGGATCAGCCCCAGCATTTT	CASRVQEGTDKDQPQHF
TRBJ2-7	TRBD1	14	TRBV29-1	.	TGCAGCGTTGCGGTGGGACAGGTCTCCTACGAGCAGTACTTC	CSVAVGQVSYEQYF
TRBJ2-7	.	15	TRBV10-2	once	TGTGCCAGCAGGTCTGGTTCGCTTCGGTCCTACGAGCAGTACTTC	CASRSGSLRSYEQYF
TRBJ2-5	.	15	TRBV15	many	TGTGCCACCAGCCGCCGACGGGAGCAGGAAGAGACCCAGTACTTC	CATSRRREQEETQYF
TRBJ1-5	.	13	TRBV5-1	.	TGCGCCAGCAGCTTGGCCGGGCAGAAGGCTCAGCATTTT	CASSLAGQKAQHF
TRBJ1-2	TRBD1	13	TRBV12-3/TRBV12-4	many	TGTGCCAGCAGTATCGGACAGGGCCATGGCTACACCTTC	CASSIGQGHGYTF
TRBJ2-7	TRBD2	16	TRBV29-1	.	TGCAGCGTTTTTAAGGATGGGACTAGCGGGAGTAGTGAGCAGTACTTC	CSVFKDGTSGSSEQYF
TRBJ1-2	.	14	TRBV29-1	.	TGCAGCGCGGCACACGCAGGGGCTAACTATGGCTACACCTTC	CSAAHAGANYGYTF
TRBJ2-5	TRBD1	15	TRBV2	many	TGTGCCAGCAGTGTAGCTGGACAGGGGCAAGAGACCCAGTACTTC	CASSVAGQGQETQYF
TRBJ2-6	TRBD1	17	TRBV10-2	many	TGCGCCAGCAGTGCGAGGACAGGGGGCTCTGGGGCCAACGTCCTGACTTTC	CASSARTGGSGANVLTF
TRBJ2-5	TRBD1	15	TRBV7-9	.	TGTGCCAGCAGCTTCTACAGGGGCTGGGAAGAGACCCAGTACTTC	CASSFYRGWEETQYF
TRBJ2-1	.	13	TRBV2	.	TGTGCCAGCAGTGAATATGTGGGGATTGAGCAGTTCTTC	CASSEYVGIEQFF
TRBJ1-1	.	15	TRBV7-2	.	TGTGCCAGCAGCTTAGCTTCGGGTTTGGACACTGAAGCTTTCTTT	CASSLASGLDTEAFF
TRBJ1-5	.	15	TRBV5-6	.	TGTGCCAGCCCTTTCTCAGAAAGAAGCAATCAGCCCCAGCATTTT	CASPFSERSNQPQHF
TRBJ2-5	.	18	TRBV9	few	TGTGCCAGCAGCCATCCCACGGGGTCTGGGGGTTTACAAGAGACCCAGTACTTC	CASSHPTGSGGLQETQYF
TRBJ2-3	.	13	TRBV15	.	TGTGCCACCAGCAGCGGAGGCACAGATACGCAGTATTTT	CATSSGGTDTQYF
TRBJ2-7	.	15	TRBV5-1	few	TGCGCCAGCAGCTTGGCTACAGGACCGACCTACGAGCAGTACTTC	CASSLATGPTYEQYF
TRBJ1-4	.	15	TRBV7-9	many	TGTGCCAGCACATTCGAGGGGGGGGCGAATGAAAAACTGTTTTTT	CASTFEGGANEKLFF
TRBJ2-7	TRBD1	15	TRBV11-2	many	TGTGCCAGCAGCTCACGAGGGGACAGGGGCCACGAGCAGTACTTC	CASSSRGDRGHEQYF
TRBJ1-1	.	15	TRBV18	.	TGTGCCAGCTCTCAGACCGGGACACCTGGCACTGAAGCTTTCTTT	CASSQTGTPGTEAFF
TRBJ1-3	.	15	TRBV10-3	.	TGTGCCATCAGGGAGATGGCAGGGCCTGGAAACACCATATATTTT	CAIREMAGPGNTIYF
TRBJ1-2	.	14	TRBV5-5	.	TGTGCCAGCACACATTTGGGGGCTAACTATGGCTACACCTTC	CASTHLGANYGYTF
TRBJ1-6	.	13	TRBV15	many	TGTGCCACCTCCGGGACGGGGAATTCACCCCTCCACTTT	CATSGTGNSPLHF
TRBJ1-5	TRBD1	12	TRBV29-1	many	TGCAGCGTTGTGGGGCCTGACAGGGCCCAGCATTTT	CSVVGPDRAQHF
TRBJ2-7	TRBD2	16	TRBV7-2	.	TGTGCCAGCAGCTTAGGGGGCGGGGGTCCGACCTACGAGCAGTACTTC	CASSLGGGGPTYEQYF
TRBJ1-5	.	15	TRBV11-2	.	TGTGCCAGCAGCACGTGGCCAGCTCCAAACCCGCCCCAGCATTTT	CASSTWPAPNPPQHF
TRBJ2-2	TRBD1	18	TRBV6-2/TRBV6-3	.	TGTGCCAGCAATTACCAAACGGACAGGGAGTCAGACACCGGGGAGCTGTTTTTT	CASNYQTDRESDTGELFF
TRBJ2-7	.	14	TRBV7-9	.	TGTGCCAGCAGCGTACTAGTGGAACCCCACGAGCAGTACTTC	CASSVLVEPHEQYF
TRBJ1-1	.	13	TRBV9	many	TGTGCCAGCAGCCCAAACCTGAACACTGAAGCTTTCTTT	CASSPNLNTEAFF
TRBJ1-1	.	13	TRBV10-3	.	TGTGCCATCAGTGGGGGAAGGGGTTTAAGGGCTTTCTTT	CAISGGRGLRAFF
TRBJ2-2	.	15	TRBV7-2	.	TGTGCCAGCAGCTTACTTCCGGGGAACACCGGGGAGCTGTTTTTT	CASSLLPGNTGELFF
TRBJ2-6	.	14	TRBV29-1	few	TGCAGCGTTGGGGGGGGACAGGGGGCCAACGTCCTGACTTTC	CSVGGGQGANVLTF